This TCR beta chain came from a study of a mutant IDH1 vaccine in newly diagnosed glioma. The wider study: Treated patients had a mean age of approximately 41 years and a sex split that was around 60% male and roughly 40% female. Study-wide findings and caveats: Vaccination elicited immune responses in 93.3% of patients.

This CDR3 is built from 12 residues. CDR1 and CDR2 (germline): SEHNR, FQNEAQ (reference sequence). For this clone: Its antigen is unidentified. Relative to the germline gene, one junction end is altered; a read error may explain this.

Time point given: week 23, last vaccination. All doses held 300 ug of mutant IDH1 20-mer peptide, with topical imiquimod. Generated by immunoSEQ multiplex PCR, the TCRdb table keeps only in-frame clones and is missing some. The sample lists approximately 81,000 clones; 65% to 90% were seen once. V gene TRBV7-9 combines with J gene TRBJ2-7; no definite D call. The sequenced sample was PBMCs, obtained from a glioma patient whose treatment included an IDH1 peptide vaccine. The receptor was derived from a man aged 30 to 45 with glioma. Some clones in this sample may be carry-over from other donors' samples. Here the CDR3 DNA reads TGTGCCGGCAGCGCCACGGGCTACGAGCAGTACTTC. Protein product: CAGSATGYEQYF.